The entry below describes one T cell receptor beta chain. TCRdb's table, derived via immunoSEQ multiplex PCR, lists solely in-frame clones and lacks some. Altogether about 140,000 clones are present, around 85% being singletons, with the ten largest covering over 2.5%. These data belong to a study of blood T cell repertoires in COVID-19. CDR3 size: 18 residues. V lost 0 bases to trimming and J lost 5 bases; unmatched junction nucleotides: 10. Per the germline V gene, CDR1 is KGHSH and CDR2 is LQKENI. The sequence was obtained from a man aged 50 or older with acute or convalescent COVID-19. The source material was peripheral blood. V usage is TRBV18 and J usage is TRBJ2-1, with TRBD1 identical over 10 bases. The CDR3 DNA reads TGTGCCAGCTCACCACCTCGGGGGGGACAGGGGAATAACAATGAGCAGTTCTTC. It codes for CASSPPRGGQGNNNEQFF. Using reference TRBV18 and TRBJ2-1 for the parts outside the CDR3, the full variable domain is NAGVMQNPRHLVRRRGQEARLRCSPMKGHSHVYWYRQLPEEGLKFMVYLQKENIIDESGMPKERFSAEFPKEGPSILRIQQVVRGDSAAYFCASSPPRGGQGNNNEQFFGPGTRLTVL.